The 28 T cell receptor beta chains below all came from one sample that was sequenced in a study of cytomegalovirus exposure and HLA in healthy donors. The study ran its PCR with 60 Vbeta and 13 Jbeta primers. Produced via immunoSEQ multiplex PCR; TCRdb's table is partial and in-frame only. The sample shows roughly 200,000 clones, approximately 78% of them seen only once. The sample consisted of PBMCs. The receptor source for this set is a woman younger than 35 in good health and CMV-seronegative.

Here the CDR3 DNA reads TGTGCCAGCAGTGCGACAGATACGCAGTATTTT. It encodes CASSATDTQYF. This sequence joins TRBV28 and TRBJ2-3; D is unclear. Germline CDR1 MDHEN, CDR2 SYDVKM. This CDR3 spans 11 amino acids. V was trimmed by 5 bases and J by 3 bases, leaving 3 bases between them.

CDR3 nucleotide sequence: TGTGCCAGCAGCTTGTGGTGGGGCGGGGAAAGCTCCTACGAGCAGTACGTC. Residues: CASSLWWGGESSYEQYV. This chain links TRBV5-6 with TRBJ2-7; D is perhaps TRBD2 (6 bases). CDR1 and CDR2 from the germline V gene are SGHDT and YYEEEE. The CDR3 sequence is 17 residues long. V lost 1 base, J lost 0 bases, and 17 bases lay in between.

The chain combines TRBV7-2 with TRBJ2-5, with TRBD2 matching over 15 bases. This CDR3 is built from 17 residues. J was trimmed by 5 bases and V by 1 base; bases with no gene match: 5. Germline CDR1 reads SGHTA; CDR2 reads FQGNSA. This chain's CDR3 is CASSLGTSGRVRETQYF. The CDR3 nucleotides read TGTGCCAGCAGCTTAGGGACTAGCGGGAGGGTGAGGGAGACCCAGTACTTC.

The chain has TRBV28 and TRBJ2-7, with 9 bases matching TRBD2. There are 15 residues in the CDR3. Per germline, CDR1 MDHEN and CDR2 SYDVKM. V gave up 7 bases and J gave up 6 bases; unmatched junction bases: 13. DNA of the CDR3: TGTGCCAGCAACCTGCGGGAGGGCGATCCCGTCGAGCAGTACTTC. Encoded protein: CASNLREGDPVEQYF.

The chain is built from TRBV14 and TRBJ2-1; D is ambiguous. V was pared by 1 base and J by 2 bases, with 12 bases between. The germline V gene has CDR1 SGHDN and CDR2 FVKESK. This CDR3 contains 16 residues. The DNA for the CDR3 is TGTGCCAGCAGCCAAGTCGAAGCTAGTCCCTACAATGAGCAGTTCTTC. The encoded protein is CASSQVEASPYNEQFF.

The CDR3 here is CASSLGQFNTPSTDTQYF. The CDR3 nucleotides are TGTGCCAGCAGCTTAGGACAGTTTAACACCCCTAGCACAGATACGCAGTATTTT. This rearrangement joins TRBV13 to TRBJ2-3; D gene ambiguous. Germline-derived CDR1 and CDR2 are PRHDT and FYEKMQ (reference sequence). V was clipped by 0 bases and J by 0 bases, with 16 bases between them. The CDR3 has 18 amino acids. Filled out from reference TRBV13 and TRBJ2-3, the complete variable domain reads AAGVIQSPRHLIKEKRETATLKCYPIPRHDTVYWYQQGPGQDPQFLISFYEKMQSDKGSIPDRFSAQQFSDYHSELNMSSLELGDSALYFCASSLGQFNTPSTDTQYFGPGTRLTVL.

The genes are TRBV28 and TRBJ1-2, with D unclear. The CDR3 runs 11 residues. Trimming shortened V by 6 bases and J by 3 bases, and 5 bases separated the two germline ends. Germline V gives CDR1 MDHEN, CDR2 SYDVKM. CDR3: CASSQDYGYTF. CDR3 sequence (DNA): TGTGCCAGCAGCCAGGACTATGGCTACACCTTC.

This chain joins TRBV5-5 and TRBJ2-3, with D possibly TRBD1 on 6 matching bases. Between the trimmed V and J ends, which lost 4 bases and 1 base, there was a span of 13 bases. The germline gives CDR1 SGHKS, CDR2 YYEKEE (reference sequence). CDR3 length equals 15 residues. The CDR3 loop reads CASSKTQGGTDTQYF. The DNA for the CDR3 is TGTGCCAGCAGCAAAACACAGGGCGGCACAGATACGCAGTATTTT.

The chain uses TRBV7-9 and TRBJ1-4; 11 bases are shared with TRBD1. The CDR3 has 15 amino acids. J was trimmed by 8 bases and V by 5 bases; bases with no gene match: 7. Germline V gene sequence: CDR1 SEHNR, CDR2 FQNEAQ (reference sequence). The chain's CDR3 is CASSQHGTGGEKLFF. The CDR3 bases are TGTGCCAGCAGCCAACACGGGACAGGGGGAGAAAAACTGTTTTTT.

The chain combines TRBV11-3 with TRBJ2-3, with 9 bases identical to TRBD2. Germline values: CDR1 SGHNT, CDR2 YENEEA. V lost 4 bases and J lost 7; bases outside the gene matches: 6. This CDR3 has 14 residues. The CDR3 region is CASSSLREGYTQYF. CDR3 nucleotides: TGTGCCAGCAGCTCATTGCGGGAGGGTTATACGCAGTATTTT.

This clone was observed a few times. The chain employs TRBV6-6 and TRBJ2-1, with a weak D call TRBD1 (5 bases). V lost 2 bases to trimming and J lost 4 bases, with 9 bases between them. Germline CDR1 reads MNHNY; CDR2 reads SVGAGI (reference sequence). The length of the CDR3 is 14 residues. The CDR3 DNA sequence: TGTGCCAGCAGTTACCCAAGACAGTACAATGAGCAGTTCTTC. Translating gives CASSYPRQYNEQFF.

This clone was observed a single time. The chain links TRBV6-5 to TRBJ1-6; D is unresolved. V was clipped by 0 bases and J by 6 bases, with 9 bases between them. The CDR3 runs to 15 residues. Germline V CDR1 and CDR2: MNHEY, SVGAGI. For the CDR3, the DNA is TGTGCCAGCAGTTACTCGAAAAACAGTAATTCACCCCTCCACTTT. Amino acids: CASSYSKNSNSPLHF.

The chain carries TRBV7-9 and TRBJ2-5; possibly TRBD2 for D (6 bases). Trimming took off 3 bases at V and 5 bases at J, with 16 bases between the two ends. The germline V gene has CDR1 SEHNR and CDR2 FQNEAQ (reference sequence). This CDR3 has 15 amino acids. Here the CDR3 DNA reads TGTGCCAGCAGCTTTGAGGGCGGGATGCGGGAGACCCAGTACTTC. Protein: CASSFEGGMRETQYF.

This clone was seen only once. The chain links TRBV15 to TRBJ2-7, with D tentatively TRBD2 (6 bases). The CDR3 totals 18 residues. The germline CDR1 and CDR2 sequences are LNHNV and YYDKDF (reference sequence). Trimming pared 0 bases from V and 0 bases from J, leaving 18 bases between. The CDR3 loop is CATSRDRFQRDFSYEQYF. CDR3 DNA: TGTGCCACCAGCAGAGATAGGTTCCAAAGGGACTTCTCCTACGAGCAGTACTTC.

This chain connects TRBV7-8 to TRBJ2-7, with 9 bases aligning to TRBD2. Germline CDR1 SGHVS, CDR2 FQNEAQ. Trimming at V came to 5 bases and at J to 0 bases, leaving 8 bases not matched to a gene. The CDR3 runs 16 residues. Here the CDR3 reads CASSELLAGSSYEQYV. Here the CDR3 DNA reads TGTGCCAGCAGCGAGTTACTAGCGGGCAGCTCCTACGAGCAGTACGTC.

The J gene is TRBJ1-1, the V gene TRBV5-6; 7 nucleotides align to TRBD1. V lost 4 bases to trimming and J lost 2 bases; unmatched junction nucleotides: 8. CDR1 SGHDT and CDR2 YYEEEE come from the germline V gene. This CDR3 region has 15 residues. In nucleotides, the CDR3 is TGTGCCAGCAGCCCTAGACAGGGACCAAACACTGAAGCTTTCTTT. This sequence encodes CASSPRQGPNTEAFF.

This chain's CDR3 is CASSIGTGSNQPQHF. DNA of the CDR3: TGTGCCAGTAGTATCGGGACAGGGAGCAATCAGCCCCAGCATTTT. The chain links TRBV19 to TRBJ1-5; 9 nucleotides match TRBD1. J was trimmed by 1 base and V by 3 bases; bases with no gene match: 1. The CDR3 totals 15 residues. CDR1 is LNHDA and CDR2 is SQIVND in the germline V gene (reference sequence).

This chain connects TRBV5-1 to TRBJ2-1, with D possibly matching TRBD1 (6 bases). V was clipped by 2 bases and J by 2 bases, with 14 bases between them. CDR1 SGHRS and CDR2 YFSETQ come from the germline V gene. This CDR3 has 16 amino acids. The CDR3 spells CASSLTTGQAYNEQFF. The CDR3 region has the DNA TGCGCCAGCAGCTTAACAACGGGACAAGCCTACAATGAGCAGTTCTTC.

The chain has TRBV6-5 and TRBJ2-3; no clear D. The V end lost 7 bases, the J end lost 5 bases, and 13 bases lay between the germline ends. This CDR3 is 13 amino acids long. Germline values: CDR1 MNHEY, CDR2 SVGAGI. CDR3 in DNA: TGTGCCAGCACCCCCCCCCTCGGAGATACGCAGTATTTT. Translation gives CASTPPLGDTQYF.

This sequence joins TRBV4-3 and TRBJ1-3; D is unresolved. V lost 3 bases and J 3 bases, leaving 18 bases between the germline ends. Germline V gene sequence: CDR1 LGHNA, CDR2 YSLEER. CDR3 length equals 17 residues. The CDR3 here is CASSQKGTGEGGNTIYF. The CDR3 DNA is TGCGCCAGCAGCCAGAAAGGAACCGGGGAAGGTGGAAACACCATATATTTT.

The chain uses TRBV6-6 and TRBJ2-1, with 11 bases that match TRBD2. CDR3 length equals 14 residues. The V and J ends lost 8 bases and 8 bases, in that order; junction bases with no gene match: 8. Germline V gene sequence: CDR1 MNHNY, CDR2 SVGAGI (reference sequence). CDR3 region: CASRMTSGNDEQFF. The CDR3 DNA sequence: TGTGCCAGCCGAATGACTAGCGGGAATGATGAGCAGTTCTTC.

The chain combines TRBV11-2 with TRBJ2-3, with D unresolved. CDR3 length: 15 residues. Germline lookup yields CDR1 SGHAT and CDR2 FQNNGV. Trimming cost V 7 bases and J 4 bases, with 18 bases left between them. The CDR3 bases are TGTGCCAGCAACCAAAGACAATCCTCCCCAGATACGCAGTATTTT. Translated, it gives CASNQRQSSPDTQYF. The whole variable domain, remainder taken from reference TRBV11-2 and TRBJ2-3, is EAGVAQSPRYKIIEKRQSVAFWCNPISGHATLYWYQQILGQGPKLLIQFQNNGVVDDSQLPKDRFSAERLKGVDSTLKIQPAKLEDSAVYLCASNQRQSSPDTQYFGPGTRLTVL.

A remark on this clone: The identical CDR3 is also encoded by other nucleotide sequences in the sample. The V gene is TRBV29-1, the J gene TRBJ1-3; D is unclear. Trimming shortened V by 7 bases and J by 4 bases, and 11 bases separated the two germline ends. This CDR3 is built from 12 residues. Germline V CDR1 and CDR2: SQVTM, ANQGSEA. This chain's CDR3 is CSAGTVGNTIYF. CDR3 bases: TGCAGCGCTGGAACAGTAGGAAACACCATATATTTT.

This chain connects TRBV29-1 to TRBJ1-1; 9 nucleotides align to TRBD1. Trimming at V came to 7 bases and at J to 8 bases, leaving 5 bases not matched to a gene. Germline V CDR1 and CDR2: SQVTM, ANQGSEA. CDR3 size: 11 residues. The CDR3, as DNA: TGCAGCGACCGGACAGGGGCAGAAGCTTTCTTT. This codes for CSDRTGAEAFF.

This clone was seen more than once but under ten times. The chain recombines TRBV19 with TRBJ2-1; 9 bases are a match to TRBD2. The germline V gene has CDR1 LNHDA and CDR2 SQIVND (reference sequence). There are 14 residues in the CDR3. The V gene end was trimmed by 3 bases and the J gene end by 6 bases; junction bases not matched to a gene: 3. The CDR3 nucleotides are TGTGCCAGTAGTATCGGGACTAGCCCCAATGAGCAGTTCTTC. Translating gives CASSIGTSPNEQFF.

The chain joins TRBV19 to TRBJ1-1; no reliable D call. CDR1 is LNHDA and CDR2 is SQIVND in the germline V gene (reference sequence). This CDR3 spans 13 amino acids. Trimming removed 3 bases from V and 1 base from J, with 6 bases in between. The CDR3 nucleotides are TGTGCCAGTAGTATCCTAGGGAACACTGAAGCTTTCTTT. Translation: CASSILGNTEAFF.

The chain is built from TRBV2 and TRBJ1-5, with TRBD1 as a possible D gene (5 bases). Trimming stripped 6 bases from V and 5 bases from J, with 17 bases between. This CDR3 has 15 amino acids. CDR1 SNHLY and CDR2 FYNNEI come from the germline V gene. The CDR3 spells CASSPSTVEHQPQHF. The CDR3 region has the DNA TGTGCCAGCAGCCCGTCGACAGTTGAGCATCAGCCCCAGCATTTT.

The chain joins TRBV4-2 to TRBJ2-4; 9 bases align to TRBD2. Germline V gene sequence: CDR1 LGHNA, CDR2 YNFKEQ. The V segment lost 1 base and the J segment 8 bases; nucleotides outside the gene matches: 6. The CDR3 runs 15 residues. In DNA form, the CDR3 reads TGTGCCAGCAGCCAAGTGGCTAGCGGGACGTACATTCAGTACTTC. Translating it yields CASSQVASGTYIQYF.